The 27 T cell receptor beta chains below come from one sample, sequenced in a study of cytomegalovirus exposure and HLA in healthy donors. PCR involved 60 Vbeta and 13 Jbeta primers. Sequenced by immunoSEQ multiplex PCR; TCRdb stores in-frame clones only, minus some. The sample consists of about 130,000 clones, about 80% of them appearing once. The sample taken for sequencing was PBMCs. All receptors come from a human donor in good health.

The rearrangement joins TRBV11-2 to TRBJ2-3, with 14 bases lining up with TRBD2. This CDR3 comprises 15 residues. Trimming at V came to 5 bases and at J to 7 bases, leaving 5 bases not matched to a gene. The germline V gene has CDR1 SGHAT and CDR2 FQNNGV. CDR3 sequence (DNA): TGTGCCAGCAGCCGACTAGCGGGGGGGGGTCATACGCAGTATTTT. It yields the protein CASSRLAGGGHTQYF.

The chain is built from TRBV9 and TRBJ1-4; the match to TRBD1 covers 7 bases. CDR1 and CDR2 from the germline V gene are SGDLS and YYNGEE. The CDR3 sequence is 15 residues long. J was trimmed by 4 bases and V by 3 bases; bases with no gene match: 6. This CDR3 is CASSEGGQSNEKLFF. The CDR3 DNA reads TGTGCCAGCAGCGAGGGGGGACAGAGTAATGAAAAACTGTTTTTT.

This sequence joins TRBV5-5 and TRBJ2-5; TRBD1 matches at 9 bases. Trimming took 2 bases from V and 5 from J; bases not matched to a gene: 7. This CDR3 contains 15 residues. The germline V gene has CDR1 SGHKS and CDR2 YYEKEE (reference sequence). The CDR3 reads CASSFPGQGRETQYF. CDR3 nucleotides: TGTGCCAGCAGCTTCCCGGGACAGGGACGGGAGACCCAGTACTTC.

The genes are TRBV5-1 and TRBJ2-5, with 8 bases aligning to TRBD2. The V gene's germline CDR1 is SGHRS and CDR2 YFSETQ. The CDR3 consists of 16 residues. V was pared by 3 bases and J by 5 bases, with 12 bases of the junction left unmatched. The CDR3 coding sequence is TGCGCCAGCAGCTCAAAAGCGGGGGCGTCCGTTGAGACCCAGTACTTC. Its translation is CASSSKAGASVETQYF.

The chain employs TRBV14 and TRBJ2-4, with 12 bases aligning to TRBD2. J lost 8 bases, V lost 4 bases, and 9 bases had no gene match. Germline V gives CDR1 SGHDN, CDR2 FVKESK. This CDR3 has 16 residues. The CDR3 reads CASSRRLAGAGDIQYF. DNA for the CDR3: TGTGCCAGCAGCCGGAGACTAGCGGGGGCCGGTGACATTCAGTACTTC.

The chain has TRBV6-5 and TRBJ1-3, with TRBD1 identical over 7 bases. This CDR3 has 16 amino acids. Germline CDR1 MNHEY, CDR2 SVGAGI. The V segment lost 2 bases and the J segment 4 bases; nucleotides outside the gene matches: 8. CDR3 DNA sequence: TGTGCCAGCAGTTACACAGGACAGGAATCGGGAAACACCATATATTTT. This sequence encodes CASSYTGQESGNTIYF.

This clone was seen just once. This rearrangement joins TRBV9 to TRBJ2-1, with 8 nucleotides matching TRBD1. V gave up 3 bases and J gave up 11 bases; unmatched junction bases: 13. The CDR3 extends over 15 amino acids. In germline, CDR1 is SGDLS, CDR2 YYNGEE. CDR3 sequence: CASSAFGTGLTQQFF. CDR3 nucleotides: TGTGCCAGCAGCGCCTTCGGGACAGGTCTAACCCAGCAGTTCTTC.

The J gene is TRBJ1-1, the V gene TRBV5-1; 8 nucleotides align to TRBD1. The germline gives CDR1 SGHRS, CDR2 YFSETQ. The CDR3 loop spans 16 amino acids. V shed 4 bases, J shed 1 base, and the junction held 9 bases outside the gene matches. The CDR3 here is CASSLVTGTGNTEAFF. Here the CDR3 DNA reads TGCGCCAGCAGCCTAGTAACCGGGACAGGGAACACTGAAGCTTTCTTT.

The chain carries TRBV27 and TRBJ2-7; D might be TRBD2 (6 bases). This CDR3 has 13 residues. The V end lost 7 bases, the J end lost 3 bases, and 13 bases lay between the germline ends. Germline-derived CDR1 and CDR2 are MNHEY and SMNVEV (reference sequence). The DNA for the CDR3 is TGTGCCAGCATAGGGCGGGGAGGCTACGAGCAGTACTTC. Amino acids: CASIGRGGYEQYF.

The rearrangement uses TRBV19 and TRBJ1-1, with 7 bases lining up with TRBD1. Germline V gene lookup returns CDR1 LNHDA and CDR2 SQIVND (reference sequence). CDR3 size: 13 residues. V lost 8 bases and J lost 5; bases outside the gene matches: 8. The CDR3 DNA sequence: TGTGCCAGTCGCATAACAGGGGTAACTGAAGCTTTCTTT. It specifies CASRITGVTEAFF.

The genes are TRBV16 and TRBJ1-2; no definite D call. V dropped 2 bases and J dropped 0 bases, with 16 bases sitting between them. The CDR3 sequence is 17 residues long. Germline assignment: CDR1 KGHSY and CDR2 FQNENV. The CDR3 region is CASSQTSGGNSNYGYTF. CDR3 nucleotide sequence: TGTGCCAGCAGCCAAACCTCAGGAGGAAACTCTAACTATGGCTACACCTTC.

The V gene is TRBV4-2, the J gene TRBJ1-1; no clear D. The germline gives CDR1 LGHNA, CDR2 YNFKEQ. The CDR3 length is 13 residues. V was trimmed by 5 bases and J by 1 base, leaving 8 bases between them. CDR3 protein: CASSLGRNTEAFF. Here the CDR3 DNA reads TGTGCCAGCAGCTTGGGGAGGAACACTGAAGCTTTCTTT.

CDR3: CASSFSVAGQPQHF. The CDR3, as DNA: TGTGCCAGCAGTTTCTCTGTTGCGGGGCAGCCCCAGCATTTT. V gene TRBV27 combines with J gene TRBJ1-5; no clear D gene. The CDR3 is made up of 14 amino acids. V dropped 3 bases and J dropped 7 bases, with 13 bases sitting between them. CDR1 is MNHEY, CDR2 SMNVEV, per germline (reference sequence).

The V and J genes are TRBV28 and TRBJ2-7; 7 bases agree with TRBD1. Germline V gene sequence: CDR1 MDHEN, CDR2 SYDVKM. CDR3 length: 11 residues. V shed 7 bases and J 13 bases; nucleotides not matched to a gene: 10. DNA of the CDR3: TGTGCCAGCACCAAAGACAGGGAAGGCTACTTC. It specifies CASTKDREGYF.

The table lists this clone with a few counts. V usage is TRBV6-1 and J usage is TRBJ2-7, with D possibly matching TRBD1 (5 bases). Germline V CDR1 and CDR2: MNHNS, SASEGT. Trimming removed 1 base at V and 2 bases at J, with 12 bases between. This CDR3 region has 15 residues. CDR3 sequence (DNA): TGTGCCAGCAGTGAAGAACCAGGGTACCCCTACGAGCAGTACTTC. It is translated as CASSEEPGYPYEQYF.

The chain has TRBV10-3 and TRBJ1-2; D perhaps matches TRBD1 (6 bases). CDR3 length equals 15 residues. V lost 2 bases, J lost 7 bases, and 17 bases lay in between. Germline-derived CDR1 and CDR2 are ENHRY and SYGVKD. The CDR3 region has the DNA TGTGCCATCAGTGAGAGTCAGGGGCAGGTCTTTGGCTACACCTTC. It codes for CAISESQGQVFGYTF.

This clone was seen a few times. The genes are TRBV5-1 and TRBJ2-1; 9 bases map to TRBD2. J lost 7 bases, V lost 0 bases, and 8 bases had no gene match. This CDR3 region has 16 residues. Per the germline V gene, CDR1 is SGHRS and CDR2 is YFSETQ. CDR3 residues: CASSLAAGGYTNEQFF. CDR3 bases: TGCGCCAGCAGCTTGGCCGCGGGGGGGTATACAAATGAGCAGTTCTTC. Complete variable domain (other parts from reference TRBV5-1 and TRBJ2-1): KAGVTQTPRYLIKTRGQQVTLSCSPISGHRSVSWYQQTPGQGLQFLFEYFSETQRNKGNFPGRFSGRQFSNSRSEMNVSTLELGDSALYLCASSLAAGGYTNEQFFGPGTRLTVL.

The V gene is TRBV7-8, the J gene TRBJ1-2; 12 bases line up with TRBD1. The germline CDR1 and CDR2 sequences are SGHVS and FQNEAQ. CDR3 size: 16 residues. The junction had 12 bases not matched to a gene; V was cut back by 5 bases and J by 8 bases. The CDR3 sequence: CASSTGTGGWLGGYTF. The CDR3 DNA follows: TGTGCCAGCAGCACCGGGACAGGGGGCTGGCTGGGCGGCTACACCTTC.

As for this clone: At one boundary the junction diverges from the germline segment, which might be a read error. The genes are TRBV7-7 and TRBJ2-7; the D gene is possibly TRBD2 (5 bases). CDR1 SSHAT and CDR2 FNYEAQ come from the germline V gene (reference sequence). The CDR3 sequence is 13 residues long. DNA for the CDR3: TGTGCTAGCAGCTTCGGGGTCGACTACGAGCAGTACTTC. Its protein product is CASSFGVDYEQYF.

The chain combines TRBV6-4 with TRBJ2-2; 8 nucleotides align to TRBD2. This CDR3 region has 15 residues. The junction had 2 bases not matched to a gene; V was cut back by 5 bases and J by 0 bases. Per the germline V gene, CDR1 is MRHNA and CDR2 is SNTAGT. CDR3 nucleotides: TGTGCCAGCAGTCGCGGGGGGCCGAACACCGGGGAGCTGTTTTTT. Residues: CASSRGGPNTGELFF.

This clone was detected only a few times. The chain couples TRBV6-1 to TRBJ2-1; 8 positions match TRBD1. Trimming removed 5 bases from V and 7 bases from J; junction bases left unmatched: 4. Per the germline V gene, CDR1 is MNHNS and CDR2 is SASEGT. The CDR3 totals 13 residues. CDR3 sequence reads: CASSTRQGNEQFF. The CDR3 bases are TGTGCCAGCAGTACTCGACAGGGGAATGAGCAGTTCTTC.

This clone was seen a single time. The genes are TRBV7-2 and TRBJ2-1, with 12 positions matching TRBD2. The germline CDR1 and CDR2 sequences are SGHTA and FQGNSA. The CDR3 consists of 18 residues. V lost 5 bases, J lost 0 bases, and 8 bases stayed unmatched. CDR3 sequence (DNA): TGTGCCAGCAGCCGTGACCTAGCGGGGGGGAGCTCCTACAATGAGCAGTTCTTC. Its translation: CASSRDLAGGSSYNEQFF.

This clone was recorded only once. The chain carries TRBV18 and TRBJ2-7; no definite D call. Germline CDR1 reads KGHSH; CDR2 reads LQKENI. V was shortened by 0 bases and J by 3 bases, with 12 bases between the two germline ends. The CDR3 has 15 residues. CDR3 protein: CASSPPSGSFYEQYF. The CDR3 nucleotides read TGTGCCAGCTCACCACCATCAGGTTCCTTCTACGAGCAGTACTTC.

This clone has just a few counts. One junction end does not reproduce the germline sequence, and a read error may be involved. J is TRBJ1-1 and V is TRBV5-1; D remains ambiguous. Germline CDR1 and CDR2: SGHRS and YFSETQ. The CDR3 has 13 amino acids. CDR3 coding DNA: TGTGCCAGCAGCATAAAGAACAGAGTAGAAGCTTTCTTT. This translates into CASSIKNRVEAFF.

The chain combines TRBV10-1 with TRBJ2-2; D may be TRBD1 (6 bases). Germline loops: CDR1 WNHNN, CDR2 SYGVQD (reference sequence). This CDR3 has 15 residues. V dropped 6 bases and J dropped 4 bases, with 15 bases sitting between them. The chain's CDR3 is CASSPGQFLTGELFF. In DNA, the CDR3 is TGCGCCAGCAGCCCAGGACAGTTCCTCACCGGGGAGCTGTTTTTT.

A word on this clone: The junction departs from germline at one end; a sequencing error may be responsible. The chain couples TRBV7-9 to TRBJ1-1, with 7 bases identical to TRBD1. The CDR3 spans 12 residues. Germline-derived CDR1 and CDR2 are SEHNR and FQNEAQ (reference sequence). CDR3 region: CSSSLTGNEAFF. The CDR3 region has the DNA TGTTCCAGCAGCTTGACAGGGAACGAAGCTTTCTTT.

Written as DNA, the CDR3 is TGTGCCAGCAGCTTTCTCTCAGCTAACTATGGCTACACCTTC. It yields the protein CASSFLSANYGYTF. The rearrangement uses TRBV7-2 and TRBJ1-2; unclear D gene. With 3 bases removed from V and 0 bases from J, the gap between germline ends came to 8 bases. Germline V gives CDR1 SGHTA, CDR2 FQGNSA. The CDR3 spans 14 residues.